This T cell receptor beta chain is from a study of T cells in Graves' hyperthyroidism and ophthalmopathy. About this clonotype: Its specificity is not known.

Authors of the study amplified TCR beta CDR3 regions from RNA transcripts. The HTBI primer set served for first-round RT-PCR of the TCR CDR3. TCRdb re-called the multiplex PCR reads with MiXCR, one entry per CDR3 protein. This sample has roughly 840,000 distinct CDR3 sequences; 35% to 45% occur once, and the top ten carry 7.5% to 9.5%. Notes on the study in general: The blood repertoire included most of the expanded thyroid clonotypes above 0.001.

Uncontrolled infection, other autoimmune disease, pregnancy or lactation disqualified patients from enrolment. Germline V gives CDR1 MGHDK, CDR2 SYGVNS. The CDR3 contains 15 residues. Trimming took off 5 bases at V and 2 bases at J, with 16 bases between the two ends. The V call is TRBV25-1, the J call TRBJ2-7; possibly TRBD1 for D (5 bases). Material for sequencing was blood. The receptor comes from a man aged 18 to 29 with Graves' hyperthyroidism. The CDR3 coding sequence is TGTGCCAGCAGTTACACAGGAGCTAGTCCCTACGAGCAGTACTTC. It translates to CASSYTGASPYEQYF.